The 30 T cell receptor beta chains below were found in one sample sequenced in a study of T cell changes during pregnancy in multiple sclerosis. Profiling relied on immunoSEQ multiplex PCR, and the TCRdb table lists in-frame clones only, not all of them. The sample records fewer than 20,000 clones, 70% to 90% being singletons. This material consisted of CD8+ T cells from peripheral blood mononuclear cells, taken after pregnancy. The origin of the receptors is a female donor with multiple sclerosis, enrolled in a pregnancy study.

This clone showed up just once. V is TRBV18 and J is TRBJ1-1; weak D call: TRBD1 (5 bases). V was shortened by 6 bases and J by 6 bases, with 17 bases between the two germline ends. The germline CDR1 and CDR2 sequences are KGHSH and LQKENI. The CDR3 has 14 residues. The DNA for the CDR3 is TGTGCCAGCTCCCCCGGGTCCTGGGGGGCTGAAGCTTTCTTT. Protein product: CASSPGSWGAEAFF. The variable domain in full, completed from reference TRBV18 and TRBJ1-1, reads NAGVMQNPRHLVRRRGQEARLRCSPMKGHSHVYWYRQLPEEGLKFMVYLQKENIIDESGMPKERFSAEFPKEGPSILRIQQVVRGDSAAYFCASSPGSWGAEAFFGQGTRLTVV.

The genes are TRBV28 and TRBJ1-1; tentative D call: TRBD1 (6 bases). This CDR3 region has 15 residues. Germline V CDR1 and CDR2: MDHEN, SYDVKM. Trimming took 2 bases from V and 0 from J, leaving 10 bases between them. CDR3 DNA sequence: TGTGCCAGCAGTTTACCCACAGGGTTGAACACTGAAGCTTTCTTT. This sequence encodes CASSLPTGLNTEAFF.

V usage is TRBV7-2 and J usage is TRBJ2-1; no reliable D call. Trimming stripped 6 bases from V and 9 bases from J, with 15 bases between. In germline, CDR1 is SGHTA, CDR2 FQGNSA. This CDR3 contains 13 residues. CDR3 nucleotide sequence: TGTGCCAGCAGTCACTATGGTTACGGTGAGCAGTTCTTC. This codes for CASSHYGYGEQFF.

The rearrangement joins TRBV27 to TRBJ1-1; D is uncertain. This CDR3 region has 15 residues. Germline CDR1 and CDR2: MNHEY and SMNVEV (reference sequence). Between the trimmed V and J ends, which lost 5 bases and 5 bases, there was a span of 18 bases. CDR3 protein: CASSQSLSPRTEAFF. DNA for the CDR3: TGTGCCAGCAGTCAGTCTTTATCCCCTAGAACTGAAGCTTTCTTT.

This clone has only one observation. The genes are TRBV7-2 and TRBJ1-2, with TRBD1 matching over 9 bases. The germline CDR1 and CDR2 sequences are SGHTA and FQGNSA. The CDR3 length is 15 residues. V trimming: 5 bases; J trimming: 8 bases; junction bases outside the gene matches: 12. The CDR3, as DNA: TGTGCCAGCAGCACCCGGACAGGGGCCGGGGAGGGCTACACCTTC. It translates to CASSTRTGAGEGYTF.

This sequence joins TRBV27 and TRBJ1-5; possibly TRBD1 for D (5 bases). This CDR3 contains 14 residues. Germline lookup yields CDR1 MNHEY and CDR2 SMNVEV (reference sequence). The ends were cut back, 8 bases at V and 8 bases at J, with 19 bases in the middle. The CDR3 region is CASSQAAGIEPQHF. CDR3 DNA sequence: TGTGCCAGCTCCCAGGCGGCAGGGATTGAGCCCCAGCATTTT.

The chain is built from TRBV4-1 and TRBJ2-5; D may be TRBD1 (6 bases). The V and J ends lost 2 bases and 5 bases respectively, with 15 bases between them. The CDR3 has 15 residues. Per germline, CDR1 MGHRA and CDR2 YSYEKL. Here the CDR3 DNA reads TGCGCCAGCAGCCAATTAGACAGGATCGGGGAGACCCAGTACTTC. Protein sequence: CASSQLDRIGETQYF.

The V call is TRBV19, the J call TRBJ2-3, with 7 positions matching TRBD2. This CDR3 is built from 15 residues. CDR1 and CDR2 (germline): LNHDA, SQIVND (reference sequence). With V trimmed by 5 bases and J by 2 bases, 7 bases remained unmatched. CDR3 in DNA: TGTGCCAGTAGTGGGAGGCTAGCGGTCACAGATACGCAGTATTTT. Translating gives CASSGRLAVTDTQYF.

This sequence joins TRBV4-3 and TRBJ2-6, with TRBD1 as a possible D gene (5 bases). Germline V gives CDR1 LGHNA, CDR2 YSLEER. CDR3 length: 16 amino acids. The V end was cut by 0 bases, the J end by 3 bases, with 9 bases between. CDR3 sequence (DNA): TGCGCCAGCAGCCAAGACCCTACAGGTGGGGCCAACGTCCTGACTTTC. It specifies CASSQDPTGGANVLTF.

V and J are TRBV6-5 and TRBJ2-5; 10 bases are a match to TRBD1. CDR1 is MNHEY and CDR2 is SVGAGI in the germline V gene. Losses at the gene ends were 4 bases for V and 4 bases for J; bases not matched to a gene: 6. This CDR3 contains 15 residues. The CDR3, as DNA: TGTGCCAGCAGTTTTGACAGGGGGCGGTCAGAGACCCAGTACTTC. Residues: CASSFDRGRSETQYF.

This clone was observed once. The chain couples TRBV15 to TRBJ1-1; 9 bases align to TRBD1. The germline gives CDR1 LNHNV, CDR2 YYDKDF (reference sequence). Unmatched junction bases numbered 9, after V lost 0 bases and J lost 1 base. CDR3 length: 18 amino acids. The CDR3 loop is CATSRDSIGTGKNTEAFF. The CDR3, as DNA: TGTGCCACCAGCAGAGATTCGATAGGGACAGGGAAGAACACTGAAGCTTTCTTT. Full variable domain (missing parts from reference TRBV15 and TRBJ1-1): DAMVIQNPRYQVTQFGKPVTLSCSQTLNHNVMYWYQQKSSQAPKLLFHYYDKDFNNEADTPDNFQSRRPNTSFCFLDIRSPGLGDTAMYLCATSRDSIGTGKNTEAFFGQGTRLTVV.

CDR3 nucleotide sequence: TGTGCCACCAGCTCCCCAGGTATCTCCTACGAGCAGTACTTC. Protein sequence: CATSSPGISYEQYF. The rearrangement uses TRBV15 and TRBJ2-7; D is unresolved. Trimming removed 5 bases at V and 0 bases at J, with 11 bases between. CDR3 length equals 14 residues. CDR1 and CDR2 from the germline V gene are LNHNV and YYDKDF (reference sequence).

The V call is TRBV30, the J call TRBJ2-3; 7 positions agree with TRBD2. CDR3 length: 14 residues. Trimming took 8 bases from V and 1 from J; bases not matched to a gene: 9. The germline V gene has CDR1 GTSNPN and CDR2 SVGIG (reference sequence). In DNA form, the CDR3 reads TGTGCCAGAAATAGCGGGTTACGCACAGATACGCAGTATTTT. Its protein product is CARNSGLRTDTQYF.

The chain employs TRBV6-6 and TRBJ1-1; 7 positions agree with TRBD1. Per germline, CDR1 MNHNY and CDR2 SVGAGI (reference sequence). With V trimmed by 7 bases and J by 3 bases, 11 bases remained unmatched. The CDR3 has 15 residues. The CDR3 loop reads CASNSLTGMHTEAFF. In DNA form, the CDR3 reads TGTGCCAGCAACTCACTGACAGGGATGCACACTGAAGCTTTCTTT.

This chain connects TRBV9 to TRBJ1-2; TRBD1 is a possible D gene (6 bases). V dropped 4 bases and J dropped 3 bases, with 10 bases sitting between them. This CDR3 has 13 residues. Germline CDR1 and CDR2: SGDLS and YYNGEE. The CDR3 coding sequence is TGTGCCAGCAGCCCAGGGGATTACTATGGCTACACCTTC. Translated: CASSPGDYYGYTF.

In this sample, this clone turned up a few times. V gene TRBV5-4 combines with J gene TRBJ1-1, with D unclear. The CDR3 is made up of 14 amino acids. Germline loops: CDR1 SGHNT, CDR2 YYREEE (reference sequence). The V end was cut by 3 bases, the J end by 0 bases, with 9 bases between. CDR3 in DNA: TGTGCCAGCAGCTCCCCGGGATTGAACACTGAAGCTTTCTTT. This translates into CASSSPGLNTEAFF.

V usage is TRBV12-2 and J usage is TRBJ1-3; TRBD1 is the table's D call and was not checked against the DNA. TRBV12-2 is annotated as a pseudogene. This CDR3 has 18 residues. The CDR3: CASRLGWALLSSGNTIYF. For the CDR3, the DNA is TGTGCAAGTCGCTTAGGGTGGGCGTTACTTTCCTCTGGAAACACCATATATTTT.

This chain connects TRBV10-3 to TRBJ2-5, with TRBD2 identical over 8 bases. This CDR3 region has 14 residues. CDR1 and CDR2 (germline): ENHRY, SYGVKD. Germline trimming cut 4 bases from V and 3 bases from J; bases unmatched to any gene: 4. DNA for the CDR3: TGTGCCATCAGTGGGGAAGCGGGAGAAGAGACCCAGTACTTC. It is translated as CAISGEAGEETQYF.

V and J are TRBV5-8 and TRBJ2-7; 7 bases align to TRBD1. This CDR3 spans 12 amino acids. Germline CDR1 and CDR2: SGHTS and YDEGEE. V lost 6 bases to trimming and J lost 5 bases; unmatched junction nucleotides: 5. CDR3 nucleotide sequence: TGTGCCAGCACCGACAGGGCCCACGAGCAGTACTTC. It specifies CASTDRAHEQYF.

V gene TRBV30 combines with J gene TRBJ2-1; TRBD2 matches 14 bases. Germline-derived CDR1 and CDR2 are GTSNPN and SVGIG (reference sequence). Unmatched junction bases numbered 8, after V lost 1 base and J lost 0 bases. The CDR3 has 19 residues. In DNA form, the CDR3 reads TGTGCCTGGAGTGGCCGGACTAGCGGGAGGACCAGCTCCTACAATGAGCAGTTCTTC. This encodes CAWSGRTSGRTSSYNEQFF.

CDR3 nucleotides: TGTGCCAGCACCGCACAGGGGGCGGCGACTGAAGCTTTCTTT. Protein sequence: CASTAQGAATEAFF. The V gene is TRBV6-5, the J gene TRBJ1-1; the match to TRBD1 covers 9 bases. This CDR3 is 14 amino acids long. Unmatched junction bases numbered 8, after V lost 7 bases and J lost 5 bases. CDR1 MNHEY and CDR2 SVGAGI come from the germline V gene.

The V call is TRBV6-5, the J call TRBJ1-1, with D unclear. CDR1 MNHEY and CDR2 SVGAGI come from the germline V gene. The CDR3 is 15 amino acids. V dropped 5 bases and J dropped 1 base, with 14 bases sitting between them. CDR3 DNA sequence: TGTGCCAGCAGTAACAATTTTAATACGAACACTGAAGCTTTCTTT. Translating gives CASSNNFNTNTEAFF.

V and J are TRBV27 and TRBJ1-3, with 7 nucleotides matching TRBD1. Germline CDR1 reads MNHEY; CDR2 reads SMNVEV (reference sequence). The CDR3 is 16 residues long. With V trimmed by 6 bases and J by 0 bases, 8 bases remained unmatched. CDR3 in DNA: TGTGCCAGCAGGAGGTCGGGACAGAACTCTGGAAACACCATATATTTT. Amino acid sequence: CASRRSGQNSGNTIYF.

V is TRBV28 and J is TRBJ2-7; TRBD2 aligns across 7 bases. Germline V CDR1 and CDR2: MDHEN, SYDVKM. After removal of 5 bases from V and 0 bases from J, the junction contained 4 bases not matched to a gene. The CDR3 has 14 amino acids. CDR3 bases: TGTGCCAGCAGTCCCGGACTAGTCTCCTACGAGCAGTACTTC. The encoded protein is CASSPGLVSYEQYF.

This CDR3 is CASGLEVGELFF. In DNA, the CDR3 is TGTGCCAGCGGCTTAGAGGTCGGGGAGCTGTTTTTT. This chain links TRBV6-5 with TRBJ2-2; D uncertain. Trimming left V 8 bases short and J 7 bases short, with 11 bases between. The germline CDR1 and CDR2 sequences are MNHEY and SVGAGI. This CDR3 comprises 12 residues.

In this sample, this clone turned up a few times. The J gene is TRBJ2-2, the V gene TRBV6-4; 8 nucleotides agree with TRBD2. Germline values: CDR1 MRHNA, CDR2 SNTAGT. With 2 bases clipped from V and 7 bases from J, the junction kept 9 bases outside the gene matches. This CDR3 has 16 residues. For the CDR3, the DNA is TGTGCCAGCAGTGACAGCTCGAGCGGGACTAGCGGGGAGCTGTTTTTT. This encodes CASSDSSSGTSGELFF.

The gene calls are TRBV7-2 and TRBJ2-4; TRBD2 matches at 15 bases. This CDR3 region has 16 residues. J gave up 5 bases and V 4 bases, and 3 bases lay outside the gene matches. Per the germline V gene, CDR1 is SGHTA and CDR2 is FQGNSA. For the CDR3, the DNA is TGTGCCAGCAGCTCAGGACTAGCGGGGGGGGAAAACATTCAGTACTTC. Translated, it gives CASSSGLAGGENIQYF.

The V gene is TRBV25-1, the J gene TRBJ2-1; a possible D gene is TRBD1 (5 bases). The CDR3 is 14 amino acids. The ends were cut back, 5 bases at V and 8 bases at J, with 16 bases in the middle. Germline V gene data show CDR1 as MGHDK and CDR2 as SYGVNS. CDR3 coding DNA: TGTGCCAGCAGTTGGGGCAGGGAAATCGATGAGCAGTTCTTC. This codes for CASSWGREIDEQFF.

The chain recombines TRBV29-1 with TRBJ2-2; perhaps TRBD1 as D (7 bases). V gave up 0 bases and J gave up 5 bases, with 16 bases separating them. Germline V gene sequence: CDR1 SQVTM, CDR2 ANQGSEA. CDR3 length equals 16 residues. CDR3 region: CSVEDRGDAGTGELFF. CDR3 nucleotide sequence: TGCAGCGTTGAAGACAGGGGGGATGCGGGAACCGGGGAGCTGTTTTTT.

Points on this clone: A read error may account for a junction end that differs from germline. The chain employs TRBV5-4 and TRBJ1-2; no reliable D call. In germline, CDR1 is SGHNT, CDR2 YYREEE (reference sequence). The CDR3 has 14 residues. The CDR3 region is CASSQGRETYGYTF. CDR3 bases: TGCGCCAGCAGCCAAGGGAGGGAGACCTATGGCTACACCTTC.